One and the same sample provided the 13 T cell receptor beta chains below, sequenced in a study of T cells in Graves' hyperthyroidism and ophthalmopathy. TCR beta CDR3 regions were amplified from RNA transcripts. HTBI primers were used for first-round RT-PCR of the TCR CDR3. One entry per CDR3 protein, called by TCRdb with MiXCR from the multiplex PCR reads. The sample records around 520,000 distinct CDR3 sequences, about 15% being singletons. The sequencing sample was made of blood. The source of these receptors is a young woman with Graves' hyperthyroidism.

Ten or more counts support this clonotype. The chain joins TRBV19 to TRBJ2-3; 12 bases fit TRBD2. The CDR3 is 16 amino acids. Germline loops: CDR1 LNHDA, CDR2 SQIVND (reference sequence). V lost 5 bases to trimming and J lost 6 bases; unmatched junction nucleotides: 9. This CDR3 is CASSPRLAGDVDTQYF. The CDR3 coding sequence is TGTGCCAGTAGTCCGCGACTAGCGGGAGATGTGGATACGCAGTATTTT.

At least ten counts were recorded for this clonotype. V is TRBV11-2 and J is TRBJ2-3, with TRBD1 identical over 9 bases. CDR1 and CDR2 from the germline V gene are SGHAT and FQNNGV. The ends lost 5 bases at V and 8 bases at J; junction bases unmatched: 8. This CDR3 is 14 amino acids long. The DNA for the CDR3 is TGTGCCAGCAGCCCGGACAGGGGCCAGAGTACGCAGTATTTT. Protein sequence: CASSPDRGQSTQYF.

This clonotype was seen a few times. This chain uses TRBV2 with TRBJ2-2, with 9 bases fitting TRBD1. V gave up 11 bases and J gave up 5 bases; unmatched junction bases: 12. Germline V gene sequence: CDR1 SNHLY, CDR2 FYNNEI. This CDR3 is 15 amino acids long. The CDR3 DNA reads TGTGCCGTGGTCCGGGACAGGGCAGGAACCGGGGAGCTGTTTTTT. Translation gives CAVVRDRAGTGELFF. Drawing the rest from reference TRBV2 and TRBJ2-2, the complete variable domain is EPEVTQTPSHQVTQMGQEVILRCVPISNHLYFYWYRQILGQKVEFLVSFYNNEISEKSEIFDDQFSVERPDGSNFTLKIRSTKLEDSAMYFCAVVRDRAGTGELFFGEGSRLTVL.

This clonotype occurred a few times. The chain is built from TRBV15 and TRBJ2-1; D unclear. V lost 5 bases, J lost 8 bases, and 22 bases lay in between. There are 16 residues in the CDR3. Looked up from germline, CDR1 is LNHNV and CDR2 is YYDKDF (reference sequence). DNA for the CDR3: TGTGCCACCAGCGTTCTCTCTCGAATAGAGAAAGATGAGCAGTTCTTC. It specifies CATSVLSRIEKDEQFF.

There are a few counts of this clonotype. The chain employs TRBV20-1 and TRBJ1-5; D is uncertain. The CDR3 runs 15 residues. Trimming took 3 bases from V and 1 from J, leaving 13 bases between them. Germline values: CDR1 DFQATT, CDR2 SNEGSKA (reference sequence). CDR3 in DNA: TGCAGTGCTAGCCCTCCGGGAGGGAGCAATCAGCCCCAGCATTTT. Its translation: CSASPPGGSNQPQHF.

The CDR3 spells CASSVASLAGGLDTQYF. CDR3 nucleotides: TGTGCCAGCAGCGTAGCGAGTCTAGCGGGAGGATTAGATACGCAGTATTTT. This chain connects TRBV9 to TRBJ2-3; 11 bases match TRBD2. Germline CDR1 and CDR2: SGDLS and YYNGEE. CDR3 length: 17 amino acids. J was trimmed by 5 bases and V by 0 bases; bases with no gene match: 8. The full variable domain, completed using reference TRBV9 and TRBJ2-3, is DSGVTQTPKHLITATGQRVTLRCSPRSGDLSVYWYQQSLDQGLQFLIQYYNGEERAKGNILERFSAQQFPDLHSELNLSSLELGDSALYFCASSVASLAGGLDTQYFGPGTRLTVL.

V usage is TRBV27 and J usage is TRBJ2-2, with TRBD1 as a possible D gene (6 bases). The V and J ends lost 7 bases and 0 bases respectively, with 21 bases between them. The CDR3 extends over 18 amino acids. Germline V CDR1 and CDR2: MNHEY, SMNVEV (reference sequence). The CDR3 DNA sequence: TGTGCCAGCAAAAGGGCCCCCCAGACAGGATCGAACACCGGGGAGCTGTTTTTT. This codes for CASKRAPQTGSNTGELFF.

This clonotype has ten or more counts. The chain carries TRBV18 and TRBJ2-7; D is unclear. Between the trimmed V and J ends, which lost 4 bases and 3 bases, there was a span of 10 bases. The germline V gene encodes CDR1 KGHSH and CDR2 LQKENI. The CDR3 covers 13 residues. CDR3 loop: CASSRPGLYEQYV. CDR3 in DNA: TGTGCCAGCTCACGACCGGGTCTCTACGAGCAGTACGTC.

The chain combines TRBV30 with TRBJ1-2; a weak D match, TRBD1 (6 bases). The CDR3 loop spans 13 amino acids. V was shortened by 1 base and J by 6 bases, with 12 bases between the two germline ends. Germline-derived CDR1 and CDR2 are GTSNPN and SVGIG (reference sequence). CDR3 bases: TGTGCCTGGAGTGGCCCGAACAGGGATGGCTACACCTTC. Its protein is CAWSGPNRDGYTF.

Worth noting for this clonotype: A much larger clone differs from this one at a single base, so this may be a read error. The DNA for the CDR3 is TGTGCCAGCAGTGAAAGGGGACGGAGCTACGAGCAGTACTTC. Residues: CASSERGRSYEQYF. This chain uses TRBV6-1 with TRBJ2-7; the D call may be TRBD1 or TRBD2 (5 bases each). CDR3 length equals 14 residues. The V gene's germline CDR1 is MNHNS and CDR2 SASEGT. Trimming stripped 2 bases from V and 3 bases from J, with 11 bases between.

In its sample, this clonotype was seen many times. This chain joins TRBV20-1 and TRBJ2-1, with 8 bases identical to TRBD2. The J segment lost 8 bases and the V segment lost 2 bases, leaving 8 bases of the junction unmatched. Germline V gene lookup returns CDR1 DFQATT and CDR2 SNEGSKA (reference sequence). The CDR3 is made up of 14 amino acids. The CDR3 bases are TGCAGTGCTAGATCCGGGGGGGCTAGCCATGAGCAGTTCTTC. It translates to CSARSGGASHEQFF.

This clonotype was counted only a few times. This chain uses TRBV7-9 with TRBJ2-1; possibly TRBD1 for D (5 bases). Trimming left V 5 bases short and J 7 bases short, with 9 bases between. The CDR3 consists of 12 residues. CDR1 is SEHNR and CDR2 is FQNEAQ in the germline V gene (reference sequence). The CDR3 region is CASSQDNNEQFF. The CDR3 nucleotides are TGTGCCAGCAGCCAGGACAATAATGAGCAGTTCTTC.

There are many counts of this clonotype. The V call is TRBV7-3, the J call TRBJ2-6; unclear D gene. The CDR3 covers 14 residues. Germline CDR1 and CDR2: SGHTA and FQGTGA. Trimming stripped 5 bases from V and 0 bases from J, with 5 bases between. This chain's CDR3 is CASSPSSGANVLTF. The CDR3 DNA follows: TGTGCCAGCAGCCCCAGCTCTGGGGCCAACGTCCTGACTTTC.